This T cell receptor beta chain derives from a study of shared clonotypes between healthy human individuals. The study enrolled healthy HIV-negative adults without recent acute infections or vaccinations as donors. For this clone: No antigen is known for it.

Per the germline V gene, CDR1 is MDHEN and CDR2 is SYDVKM. This CDR3 region has 11 residues. Trimming left V 8 bases short and J 4 bases short, with 8 bases between. Clones were sequenced by immunoSEQ multiplex PCR, and TCRdb holds only the in-frame ones, with some missing. Seen here are under 1,900,000 clones, approximately 98.5% observed once, and the top ten hold roughly 0.35%. Findings and caveats of the study: Sampling used blood alone; tissue repertoires probably differ. The low donor count limited represented genetic and exposure-history diversity.

The chain has TRBV28 and TRBJ1-1; D is ambiguous. This sequence was found in a man aged 25 to 45 in good health. The material sequenced was naive CD4+ T cells sorted from blood. Subset here: CD45RA+ positively selected. CDR3 nucleotides: TGTGCCAGCGCCCCGGGCACTGAAGCTTTCTTT. It specifies CASAPGTEAFF.